What follows are 22 T cell receptor beta chains derived from one specimen sequenced in a study of T cell responses to AZD1222 COVID-19 vaccine. Clones were read by immunoSEQ multiplex PCR, and TCRdb kept only the in-frame ones, dropping some. Among about 140,000 clones, roughly 92% were seen once, and the ten largest hold approximately 1.2%. This material consisted of peripheral blood, taken 28 days after the second AZD1222 dose. Receptor source: an adult who received the AZD1222 COVID-19 vaccine.

The genes are TRBV18 and TRBJ2-1, with D uncertain. V was clipped by 2 bases and J by 0 bases, with 8 bases between them. The CDR3 is 15 amino acids. CDR1 KGHSH and CDR2 LQKENI come from the germline V gene. The CDR3 nucleotides are TGTGCCAGCTCACCAAGCGTGGGCTCCTACAATGAGCAGTTCTTC. Protein sequence: CASSPSVGSYNEQFF.

The chain is built from TRBV11-2 and TRBJ1-1; D perhaps matches TRBD1 (5 bases). With 2 bases removed from V and 4 bases from J, the gap between germline ends came to 11 bases. The germline CDR1 and CDR2 sequences are SGHAT and FQNNGV. The CDR3 is made up of 14 amino acids. CDR3 DNA sequence: TGTGCCAGCAGCTTATCAGGGCGGGGCACTGAAGCTTTCTTT. As protein: CASSLSGRGTEAFF.

The chain links TRBV24-1 to TRBJ1-6; D unclear. This CDR3 has 17 amino acids. V lost 3 bases and J 8 bases, leaving 19 bases between the germline ends. The germline V gene encodes CDR1 KGHDR and CDR2 SFDVKD. The DNA for the CDR3 is TGTGCCACCAGTGATAATCCGGCCCCGCGAGACGATTCACCCCTCCACTTT. It specifies CATSDNPAPRDDSPLHF.

J is TRBJ1-2 and V is TRBV5-1; D is ambiguous. Germline CDR1 SGHRS, CDR2 YFSETQ. Trimming cost V 5 bases and J 2 bases, with 13 bases left between them. The CDR3 consists of 14 residues. The CDR3 region is CASRVERQNYGYTF. The DNA for the CDR3 is TGCGCCAGCAGAGTGGAGAGGCAAAACTATGGCTACACCTTC.

The chain employs TRBV20-1 and TRBJ2-3; 9 bases fit TRBD2. Trimming took 3 bases from V and 1 from J; bases not matched to a gene: 11. The CDR3 totals 17 residues. Germline CDR1 is DFQATT and CDR2 is SNEGSKA (reference sequence). The CDR3: CSASNAGGLSGTDTQYF. The DNA of the CDR3 is TGCAGTGCTAGTAATGCGGGGGGGCTTTCTGGCACAGATACGCAGTATTTT.

The genes are TRBV5-1 and TRBJ1-4, with D perhaps TRBD1 (5 bases). There are 14 residues in the CDR3. Germline loops: CDR1 SGHRS, CDR2 YFSETQ. Trimming removed 7 bases at V and 4 bases at J, with 14 bases between. This CDR3 reads CASRRGLSNEKLFF. The CDR3 coding sequence is TGCGCCAGCCGCCGGGGCCTAAGTAATGAAAAACTGTTTTTT. The full variable domain, with the rest looked up from reference TRBV5-1 and TRBJ1-4, is KAGVTQTPRYLIKTRGQQVTLSCSPISGHRSVSWYQQTPGQGLQFLFEYFSETQRNKGNFPGRFSGRQFSNSRSEMNVSTLELGDSALYLCASRRGLSNEKLFFGSGTQLSVL.

This sequence joins TRBV18 and TRBJ1-5; D is uncertain. Deletions cut 2 bases from V and 1 base from J, with 12 bases between. Germline CDR1 is KGHSH and CDR2 is LQKENI. The CDR3 runs to 16 residues. The DNA for the CDR3 is TGTGCCAGCTCACCATTTCAGGCCAGAAGCAATCAGCCCCAGCATTTT. As protein: CASSPFQARSNQPQHF.

J is TRBJ1-6 and V is TRBV27; no reliable D call. The germline V gene has CDR1 MNHEY and CDR2 SMNVEV (reference sequence). The CDR3 runs 14 residues. Trimming removed 0 bases at V and 7 bases at J, with 7 bases between. The CDR3 is CASSLSALNSPLHF. In DNA, the CDR3 is TGTGCCAGCAGTTTATCCGCTTTAAATTCACCCCTCCACTTT.

This clone was detected once. The chain is built from TRBV19 and TRBJ1-1; possibly TRBD1 for D (6 bases). The V gene lost 7 bases and the J gene lost 5 bases, with 20 bases spanning the gap. Germline V gene sequence: CDR1 LNHDA, CDR2 SQIVND (reference sequence). This CDR3 comprises 15 residues. The CDR3 is CASKAGSAGATEAFF. The CDR3 nucleotides read TGTGCCAGTAAGGCGGGTTCGGCAGGGGCTACTGAAGCTTTCTTT.

This sequence joins TRBV7-9 and TRBJ2-2; maybe TRBD2 (5 bases). The CDR3 has 16 amino acids. V was clipped by 1 base and J by 5 bases, with 14 bases between them. Germline CDR1 and CDR2: SEHNR and FQNEAQ (reference sequence). The chain's CDR3 is CASSLVHGEFTGELFF. Written as DNA, the CDR3 is TGTGCCAGCAGCTTAGTTCACGGGGAGTTTACCGGGGAGCTGTTTTTT.

In nucleotides, the CDR3 is TGTGCCAGCAGTTACCGGGATAGCGGGAGTCATGAGCAGTTCTTC. As protein: CASSYRDSGSHEQFF. The chain couples TRBV6-5 to TRBJ2-1; 9 positions agree with TRBD2. The trim removed 2 bases at V and 8 bases at J, leaving 7 bases unmatched. The CDR3 contains 15 residues. Germline CDR1 reads MNHEY; CDR2 reads SVGAGI.

The rearrangement uses TRBV5-1 and TRBJ2-7, with 9 bases aligning to TRBD1. The CDR3 has 19 residues. The junction had 21 bases not matched to a gene; V was cut back by 4 bases and J by 4 bases. Germline CDR1 reads SGHRS; CDR2 reads YFSETQ. This CDR3 is CASSPVFGGPDRGVYEQYF. The CDR3 bases are TGCGCCAGCAGCCCCGTGTTTGGTGGGCCGGACAGGGGAGTATACGAGCAGTACTTC.

This clone was detected once. V usage is TRBV9 and J usage is TRBJ2-7; D not resolved. Germline CDR1 SGDLS, CDR2 YYNGEE. V was trimmed by 4 bases and J by 0 bases, leaving 14 bases between them. The CDR3 is 15 residues long. Written as DNA, the CDR3 is TGTGCCAGCAGCCCCGGAGCGATTCACTCCTACGAGCAGTACTTC. Translation gives CASSPGAIHSYEQYF.

V and J are TRBV7-9 and TRBJ1-2; D not certain. The germline gives CDR1 SEHNR, CDR2 FQNEAQ (reference sequence). Trimming removed 3 bases from V and 8 bases from J, with 16 bases in between. There are 14 residues in the CDR3. Here the CDR3 reads CASSFTGPSKGYTF. CDR3 DNA sequence: TGTGCCAGCAGCTTCACCGGCCCCTCGAAGGGCTACACCTTC.

The CDR3 is CASSLVAGSVVADTQYF. CDR3 in DNA: TGTGCCAGCAGCTTAGTTGCAGGGAGTGTCGTCGCAGATACGCAGTATTTT. The chain couples TRBV7-2 to TRBJ2-3, with D perhaps given as TRBD1 or TRBD2 (5 bases each). This CDR3 has 17 residues. Germline CDR1 and CDR2: SGHTA and FQGNSA. V was clipped by 1 base and J by 4 bases, with 18 bases between them. Full variable domain (outside the CDR3, taken from reference TRBV7-2 and TRBJ2-3): GAGVSQSPSNKVTEKGKDVELRCDPISGHTALYWYRQSLGQGLEFLIYFQGNSAPDKSGLPSDRFSAERTGGSVSTLTIQRTQQEDSAVYLCASSLVAGSVVADTQYFGPGTRLTVL.

V is TRBV15 and J is TRBJ2-1; D not resolved. This CDR3 is 16 amino acids long. Germline assignment: CDR1 LNHNV and CDR2 YYDKDF (reference sequence). V lost 3 bases to trimming and J lost 8 bases, with 20 bases between them. The chain's CDR3 is CATSSARDSRYDEQFF. DNA of the CDR3: TGTGCCACCAGCAGTGCTCGTGATAGTCGGTACGATGAGCAGTTCTTC.

This chain links TRBV7-9 with TRBJ2-7; D is uncertain. Per germline, CDR1 SEHNR and CDR2 FQNEAQ (reference sequence). V was cut by 4 bases and J by 2 bases, with 21 bases left in between. This CDR3 is built from 17 residues. The CDR3 loop is CASSSTRPPKITYEQYF. The CDR3 DNA is TGTGCCAGCAGCTCTACGCGGCCCCCTAAAATTACCTACGAGCAGTACTTC.

On this clone: Other DNA sequences of this sample code for an identical CDR3. CDR3 nucleotides: TGTGCCAGCAGCTTAACAGTGAACACTGAAGCTTTCTTT. Amino acid sequence: CASSLTVNTEAFF. This sequence joins TRBV7-3 and TRBJ1-1; D call uncertain. This CDR3 has 13 residues. V lost 0 bases and J 0 bases, leaving 2 bases between the germline ends. Germline V lookup: CDR1 SGHTA, CDR2 FQGTGA.

The chain uses TRBV28 and TRBJ2-5; D may match TRBD1 or TRBD2 (6 bases each). V lost 7 bases to trimming and J lost 0 bases, with 12 bases between them. The germline V gene encodes CDR1 MDHEN and CDR2 SYDVKM. The CDR3 covers 14 residues. The CDR3 protein is CASNRGADQETQYF. The CDR3 DNA is TGTGCCAGCAATAGGGGGGCGGACCAAGAGACCCAGTACTTC. Using reference TRBV28 and TRBJ2-5 for the parts outside the CDR3, the full variable domain is DVKVTQSSRYLVKRTGEKVFLECVQDMDHENMFWYRQDPGLGLRLIYFSYDVKMKEKGDIPEGYSVSREKKERFSLILESASTNQTSMYLCASNRGADQETQYFGPGTRLLVL.

This clone was seen just once. The DNA for the CDR3 is TGTGCCAGCAGCCCGACTCCTGGAAACACCATATATTTT. Amino acids: CASSPTPGNTIYF. The J gene is TRBJ1-3, the V gene TRBV3-1 (or the pseudogene TRBV3-2); D is unresolved. V was clipped by 4 bases and J by 2 bases, with 6 bases between them. CDR3 length equals 13 residues. Germline-derived CDR1 and CDR2 are LGHDT and YNNKEL (reference sequence).

The chain couples TRBV5-6 to TRBJ2-3, with D tentatively TRBD2 (5 bases). V was cut by 0 bases and J by 2 bases, with 10 bases left in between. The CDR3 consists of 15 residues. Germline V CDR1 and CDR2: SGHDT, YYEEEE. The CDR3 spells CASSLERSYTDTQYF. DNA of the CDR3: TGTGCCAGCAGCTTGGAGCGGTCCTACACAGATACGCAGTATTTT.

The chain recombines TRBV2 with TRBJ2-3; D might be TRBD1 (8 bases). Trimming stripped 8 bases from V and 4 bases from J, with 16 bases between. CDR1 SNHLY and CDR2 FYNNEI come from the germline V gene. The CDR3 has 14 residues. CDR3 loop: CASLTGGRADTQYF. The CDR3 coding sequence is TGTGCCAGCCTAACAGGGGGGAGGGCAGATACGCAGTATTTT.